One TCR beta chain is described in this entry. Its antigen is unknown. No much larger clone is present one base from it, and per-base qualities are unavailable. The cohort comprised 710 or so healthy bone marrow donors. At the time of sampling, every cohort member was nominally healthy, though immune exposures that went unrecorded were likely present. The donor was CMV seropositive and belonged to the group of 250 to 350 seropositive cohort members. Every donor gave a peripheral blood sample, and the peripheral blood mononuclear cells from that sample were used for TCR beta sequencing. Genomic DNA was extracted from the blood cell samples with the Qiagen DNeasy Blood Extraction Kit. This specimen comes from a study of cytomegalovirus exposure and HLA in healthy donors (dated by TCRdb to the late 2010s). In terms of the full investigation: An earlier analysis of approximately 600 of the donors reported about 250 Gb of sequence data and 120 million or so unique TCR beta sequences from roughly 200 million T cells. A separate validation cohort of over 95 different subjects was used in addition to the approximately 670-subject first cohort. About 5 DR-DQ haplotypes were handled as single units for association and clustering, since linkage in the cohort was strong. The later analysis used no new phenotypic data to find candidate immune exposures, relying instead on TCR beta sequences and their occurrence across donors. A later genetic analysis took genome-wide SNP genotypes for about 55% of the 666 donors and used that subset as a discovery cohort. An earlier analysis of approximately 580 of the donors used high-throughput TCR beta sequencing to judge whether each TCR beta V gene segment behaved as functional or pseudogenic. Among the roughly 400 genotyped donors, 81% belonged to the genetic ancestry cluster associated with self-reported Caucasian donors. In a later analysis, previously published TCR beta repertoires from 666 donors were re-analyzed and high-resolution HLA genotyping was added so that TCR occurrence patterns could be studied. Roughly 300 gigabases of sequencing data and 80 million or so unique TCR sequences were included in an early release covering around 600 HLA-typed donors. Using immunosequencing, the study profiled T cell repertoires from about 620 subjects and related those repertoires to cytomegalovirus serostatus. Among 300 to 500 genotyped donors of the cohort, an average of around 250,000 unique TCR beta nucleotide sequences was sequenced per donor, of which about 20% were non-productive. Typing coverage differed by locus: A, B, C, DRB1 and DQB1 were typed in roughly 629-640 donors, DQA1 in about 560, DPA1 in nearly 610, and DPB1 in roughly 470. Both class I and class II loci were covered by HLA typing, at four-digit resolution. High-throughput TCR immunosequencing, statistical association of individual TCRs with disease status, and machine learning were combined to predict cytomegalovirus infection status. Donor age, sex, ethnicity and CMV serostatus were collected together with the repertoire data. Every discovery cohort repertoire had been produced on one sequencing platform. The aim of the study was to test whether cataloging public T cell receptors could identify signatures of past pathogen exposure. The full study reports these points: It was suggested by the authors that the approach could potentially be generalized to other disease states and immunological phenotypes. A later analysis found that TCR association rates varied across HLA loci, with DRB1 alleles showing the most associated TCRs and HLA-C alleles the fewest. According to a later analysis, most CMV-associated TCR beta chains appeared to be HLA-restricted, and the HLA associations seemed to be driven largely by CMV exposure. The presence/absence analyses assumed that sequencing depth was roughly uniform across donors, and that assumption may not be true. A group of highly shared sequence variants was considered likely to be a technical artifact of the sequencing pipeline. At a false discovery rate of 0.05, a later analysis linked under 20,000 TCR beta sequences to specific HLA alleles. When HLA alleles, especially DR and DQ, strongly co-occurred, attributing TCR associations to individual alleles was difficult. The only immune exposure information available for the cohort was CMV serostatus. Compared with the roughly 720-donor mean, donors in an Asian-associated ancestry cluster had fewer N-insertions in productive TCRs, according to a later genetic analysis. A later genetic analysis associated a missense DCLRE1C variant with V-gene and J-gene trimming of TCR beta chains, and an independent cohort replicated the association. In a later analysis, HLA-associated TCR beta chains showed more clonal expansion and lower generation probabilities than non-associated chains that were equally common. The study listed around 160 TCR beta chains as associated with cytomegalovirus. According to a later analysis, parvovirus B19, influenza, CMV and Epstein-Barr virus appeared linked to several top co-occurrence clusters. Linkage disequilibrium might explain the correlated functional status among segregating V segments, but an unknown experimental factor could not be excluded. Three of the identified cytomegalovirus-associated TCR beta chains were confirmed in vitro to be specific for cytomegalovirus antigens. Because the 87-base-pair reads could not distinguish some IMGT-functional V segments, including TRBV6-2 and TRBV6-3, those segments were excluded. Most TCR sequences were seen in very few donors, while some public TCRs were found in many individuals. Because counts were too low, around 18 rarely observed V segments, including chromosome 9 orphons, were left out of the earlier analysis of roughly 600 of the donors. A further reported finding was that TCR beta sequences accurately predicted the HLA-A and HLA-B alleles for most subjects in the first cohort. Because HLA typing was unavailable for some donors at each locus, only the typed subset was used in association tests. Broadly in line with IMGT annotations, most TCR beta V segments showed up in productive rearrangements about 87% or about 30% of the time in an earlier analysis of several hundred of the donors. The cohort was sequenced for TCR beta chains only, and without alpha or paired-chain data the features that could be detected were limited. The classifier was reported to diagnose cytomegalovirus status with high specificity and sensitivity in both the original cohort and the validation cohort.

The CDR3 spans 13 residues, from the cysteine through the phenylalanine. Of all the DNA, just the CDR3 is kept, 39 bases in frame from base 1. Trimming removed 5 bases from V and 4 bases from J, leaving 10 bases between the germline ends. For CDR1 and CDR2, the germline V gene lists SGDLS and YYNGEE. Libraries were made using the immunoSEQ multiplex PCR assay. For the multiplex PCR, a mixture combining 60 forward primers for TCR Vbeta segments and 13 reverse primers for TCR Jbeta segments was used. The CDR3 region of rearranged TCR beta genes was amplified from genomic DNA by a multiplex PCR assay. Amplified TCR beta libraries were sequenced as 87-base-pair reads on the Illumina HiSeq System. Processing in the source paper ran as follows. Across the roughly 640 repertoires, a later analysis counted tens of millions of unique TCR beta chains, approximately 10 million of which were shared by at least two donors. A nearest-neighbor algorithm error-corrected the raw reads and collapsed the reads into unique sequences, merging closely related sequences to remove PCR and sequencing errors. V, D and J gene segments were assigned by aligning CDR3 sequences to IMGT reference sequences. For a sequence to be retained, at least a six-nucleotide match to both a V gene segment and a J gene segment was required. Rearrangements were called productive when the CDR3 lacked stop codons and stayed in frame with V and J; all others were non-productive. CDR3 was defined according to IMGT convention as the region running from the second conserved V-encoded cysteine to the conserved J-encoded phenylalanine. The earlier analysis of a few hundred of the donors excluded any sequence lacking an unambiguous match to a single V gene segment. In an earlier analysis of 500 to 750 of the donors, V segments were called functional above 56.7% productive rearrangements and were called segregating when the between-donor standard deviation exceeded 5%. A statistical classification framework was developed to diagnose cytomegalovirus status using the catalog of TCR beta chain sequences. A later analysis assigned V and J genes by comparing TCR nucleotide sequences with IMGT/GENE-DB human TR gene sequences. Using the TCRdist pipeline, a later analysis assigned CDR3 sequences along with most-parsimonious VDJ recombination scenarios. In a later analysis, every TCR beta chain was defined by the combination of its CDR3 amino acid sequence and its V-gene family, and reads without a unique V-gene family were dropped. A later analysis removed 592 highly shared, low-generation-probability nucleotide sequences to deal with suspected cross-contamination and a sequencing artifact. In a later analysis, a clonal expansion index for each public chain was calculated from normalized within-repertoire ranks of inferred template counts. A later analysis computed generation probabilities with a VDJ recombination model fitted to out-of-frame rearrangements, and checked the results against IGoR. In a later analysis, hypergeometric tests were used to score TCR-TCR, TCR-HLA and TCR-CMV co-occurrence, with a repertoire-size bias correction applied to TCR pairs. False discovery rates were estimated in a later analysis by permuting HLA or CMV assignments 20 times. In a later analysis, co-occurring TCRs were grouped with DBSCAN, and TCRdist sequence similarity was added when clustering was performed within HLA-allele-positive subsets. Repertoires with fewer than 30,000 or more than 120,000 public chains were left out of co-occurrence clustering, as were five repertoires with anomalous nucleotide sharing. TCRdb took over this immuneACCESS table, retaining in-frame rearrangements with V and J assigned. Such tables are incomplete; in checked studies, under half of the missing clones stem from an unresolved V gene, and the remainder is unexplained. That table furnishes V, J and clone size, whereas the DNA furnished D and trimming. This sample has approximately 170,000 clones in its table, and around 83% of those were observed once. Clones ranked in the top ten supply around 4.1% of the sample.

Material: PBMCs. This clonotype was obtained from a man over 45 in good health and CMV-seropositive. Recombination joined TRBV9 with TRBJ2-1, and perhaps TRBD1 as D gene, on 5 matching bases. The bases read TGTGCCAGCAGTCAGGGTACTTACAATGAGCAGTTCTTC. Its translation is CASSQGTYNEQFF. With the rest looked up from the reference TRBV9 and TRBJ2-1 genes rather than sequenced, the full variable domain is DSGVTQTPKHLITATGQRVTLRCSPRSGDLSVYWYQQSLDQGLQFLIQYYNGEERAKGNILERFSAQQFPDLHSELNLSSLELGDSALYFCASSQGTYNEQFFGPGTRLTVL.